The T cell receptor beta chain described here comes from a study of shared clonotypes between healthy human individuals. The germline V gene encodes CDR1 MGHRA and CDR2 YSYEKL. This CDR3 spans 12 amino acids. V was clipped by 5 bases and J by 15 bases; unmatched bases: 5. The table came from immunoSEQ multiplex PCR; TCRdb's copy has only in-frame clones and leaves some out. This sample has around 980,000 clones, with about 80% found just once. The sequencing input was memory CD4+ T cells from PBMCs. This sample's subset: CD45RA-negative fraction. This sequence joins TRBV4-1 and TRBJ2-1, with 12 nucleotides matching TRBD2. The receptor was derived from a man aged 18 to 29 in good health. Some clones in this sample may be carry-over from other donors' samples. The CDR3 DNA reads as TGCGCCAGCAGCTCGACTAGCGGGAGAGCGTTCTTC. It codes for CASSSTSGRAFF.